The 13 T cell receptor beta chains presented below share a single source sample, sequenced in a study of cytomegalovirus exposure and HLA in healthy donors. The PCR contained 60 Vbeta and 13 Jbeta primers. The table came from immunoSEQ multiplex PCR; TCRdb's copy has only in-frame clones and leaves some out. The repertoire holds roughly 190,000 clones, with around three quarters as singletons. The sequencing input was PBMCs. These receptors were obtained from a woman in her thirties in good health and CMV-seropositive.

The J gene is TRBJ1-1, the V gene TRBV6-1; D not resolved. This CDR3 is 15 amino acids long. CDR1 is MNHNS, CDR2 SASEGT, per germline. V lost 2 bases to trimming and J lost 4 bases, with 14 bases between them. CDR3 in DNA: TGTGCCAGCAGTGAACAGCCCCGGGGAGGCACTGAAGCTTTCTTT. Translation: CASSEQPRGGTEAFF.

The CDR3 DNA reads as TGTGCCAGCACCCCTCGATCCCCCTTAACCAACCGCCTACGATACTACGAGCAGTACTTC. It yields the protein CASTPRSPLTNRLRYYEQYF. The J gene is TRBJ2-7, the V gene TRBV27, with D uncertain. Germline V gene data show CDR1 as MNHEY and CDR2 as SMNVEV (reference sequence). Trimming shortened V by 7 bases and J by 3 bases, and 34 bases separated the two germline ends. This CDR3 contains 20 residues.

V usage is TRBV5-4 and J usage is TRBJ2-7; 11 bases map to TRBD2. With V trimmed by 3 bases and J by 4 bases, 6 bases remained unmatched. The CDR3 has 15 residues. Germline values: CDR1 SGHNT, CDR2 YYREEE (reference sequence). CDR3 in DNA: TGTGCCAGCAGCTCTCAGACTAGCGGGAAGTACGAGCAGTACTTC. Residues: CASSSQTSGKYEQYF.

The CDR3: CASSLEVQGVRQIGSPLHF. The CDR3 DNA is TGTGCCAGCAGCTTAGAGGTACAGGGGGTACGTCAAATTGGTTCACCCCTCCACTTT. The genes are TRBV11-3 and TRBJ1-6; 8 nucleotides agree with TRBD1. The V and J ends lost 0 bases and 9 bases, in that order; junction bases with no gene match: 16. The CDR3 runs 19 residues. In germline, CDR1 is SGHNT, CDR2 YENEEA.

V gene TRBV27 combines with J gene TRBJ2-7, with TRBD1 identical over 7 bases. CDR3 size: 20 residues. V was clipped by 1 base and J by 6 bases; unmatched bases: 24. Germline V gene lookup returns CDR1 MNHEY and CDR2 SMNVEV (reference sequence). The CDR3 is CASSLYGSLEEQGSSGEQYF. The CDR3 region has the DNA TGTGCCAGCAGTTTATATGGGTCTCTCGAGGAACAGGGGTCTAGTGGCGAGCAGTACTTC.

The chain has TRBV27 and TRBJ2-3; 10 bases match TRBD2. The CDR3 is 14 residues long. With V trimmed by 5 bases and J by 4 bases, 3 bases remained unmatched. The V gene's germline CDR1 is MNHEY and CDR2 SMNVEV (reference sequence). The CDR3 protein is CASSSGGDPDTQYF. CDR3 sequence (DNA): TGTGCCAGCAGTAGCGGGGGGGATCCAGATACGCAGTATTTT.

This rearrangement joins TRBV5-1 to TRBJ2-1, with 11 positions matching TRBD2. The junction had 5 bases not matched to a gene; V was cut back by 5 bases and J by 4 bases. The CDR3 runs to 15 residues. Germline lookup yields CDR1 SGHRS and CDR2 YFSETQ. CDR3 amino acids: CASRELAGDYNEQFF. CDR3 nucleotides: TGCGCCAGCAGGGAACTAGCGGGGGATTACAATGAGCAGTTCTTC.

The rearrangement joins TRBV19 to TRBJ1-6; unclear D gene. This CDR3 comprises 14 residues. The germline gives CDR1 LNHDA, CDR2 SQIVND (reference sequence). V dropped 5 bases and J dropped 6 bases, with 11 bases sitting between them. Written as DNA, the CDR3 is TGTGCCAGTAGTGGAGTAATGGGTAATTCACCCCTCCACTTT. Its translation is CASSGVMGNSPLHF. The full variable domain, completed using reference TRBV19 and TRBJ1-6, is DGGITQSPKYLFRKEGQNVTLSCEQNLNHDAMYWYRQDPGQGLRLIYYSQIVNDFQKGDIAEGYSVSREKKESFPLTVTSAQKNPTAFYLCASSGVMGNSPLHFGNGTRLTVT.

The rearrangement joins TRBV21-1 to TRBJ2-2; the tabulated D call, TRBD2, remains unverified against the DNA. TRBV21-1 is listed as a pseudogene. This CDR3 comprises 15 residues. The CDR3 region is CASFLEGRGTGELFF. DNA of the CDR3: TGTGCCAGCTTCCTCGAGGGCCGAGGGACCGGGGAGCTGTTTTTT.

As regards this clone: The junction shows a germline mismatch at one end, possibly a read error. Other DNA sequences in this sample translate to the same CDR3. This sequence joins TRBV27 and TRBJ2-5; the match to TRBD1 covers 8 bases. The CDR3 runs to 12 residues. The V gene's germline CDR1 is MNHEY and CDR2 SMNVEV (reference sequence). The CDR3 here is CASSFRGRGLNF. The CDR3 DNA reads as TGCGCCAGCAGTTTTCGTGGCAGGGGGCTTAACTTC.

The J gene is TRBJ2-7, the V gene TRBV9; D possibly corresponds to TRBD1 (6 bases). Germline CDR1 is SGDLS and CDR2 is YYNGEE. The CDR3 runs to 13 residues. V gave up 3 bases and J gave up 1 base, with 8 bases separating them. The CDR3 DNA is TGTGCCAGCAGCGAGGGGGATTCCTACGAGCAGTACTTC. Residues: CASSEGDSYEQYF.

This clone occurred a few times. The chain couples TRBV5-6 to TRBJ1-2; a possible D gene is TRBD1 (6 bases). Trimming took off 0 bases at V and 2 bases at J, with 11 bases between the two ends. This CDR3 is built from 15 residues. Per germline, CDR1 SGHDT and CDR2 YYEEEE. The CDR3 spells CASSLGPGQNYGYTF. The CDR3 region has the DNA TGTGCCAGCAGCTTGGGCCCGGGACAAAACTATGGCTACACCTTC.

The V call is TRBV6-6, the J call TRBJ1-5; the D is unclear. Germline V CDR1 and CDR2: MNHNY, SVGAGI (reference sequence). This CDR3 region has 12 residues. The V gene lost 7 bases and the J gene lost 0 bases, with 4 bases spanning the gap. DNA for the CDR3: TGTGCCAGCACAGATAGCAATCAGCCCCAGCATTTT. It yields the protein CASTDSNQPQHF.